Listed below are T cell receptor beta chains from one sample, sequenced in a study of OX40 agonist ivuxolimab in advanced cancers. Produced via immunoSEQ multiplex PCR; TCRdb's table is partial and in-frame only. Of 50,000 to 70,000 clones in the sample, around 84% were seen once. Sample: CD4+ or CD8+ T cells sorted from blood, taken in a trial of the OX40 agonist ivuxolimab. These receptors all stem from an adult with an advanced solid tumor such as melanoma, head and neck, liver or kidney cancer. Each CDR3 is given with its conserved first and last residue. The D gene is left open where the match is weak. The size field is filled for only some rows; it gives once, few, many or a size class.

j_call: TRBJ2-7
clone_size: -
v_call: TRBV5-4
d_call: TRBD2
cdr3_aa: CASSVRAGEYEQYF
cdr3_nt: TGTGCCAGCAGCGTGCGTGCGGGAGAATACGAGCAGTACTTC

j_call: TRBJ1-2
clone_size: few
v_call: TRBV9
d_call: TRBD1
cdr3_aa: CASSVDGQGGRGYTF
cdr3_nt: TGTGCCAGCAGCGTAGACGGACAGGGAGGACGAGGCTACACCTTC

j_call: TRBJ2-7
clone_size: once
v_call: TRBV11-2
d_call: -
cdr3_aa: CASSPRRGGVYEQYF
cdr3_nt: TGTGCCAGCAGCCCCAGGAGGGGGGGTGTGTACGAGCAGTACTTC

j_call: TRBJ2-3
clone_size: -
v_call: TRBV30
d_call: TRBD2
cdr3_aa: CAWSGRLAGAPSTDTQYF
cdr3_nt: TGTGCCTGGAGTGGAAGACTAGCGGGGGCCCCGAGCACAGATACGCAGTATTTT

j_call: TRBJ2-7
clone_size: -
v_call: TRBV29-1
d_call: -
cdr3_aa: CSVGLGGWEQYF
cdr3_nt: TGCAGCGTGGGCTTGGGGGGCTGGGAGCAGTACTTC

j_call: TRBJ2-1
clone_size: -
v_call: TRBV15
d_call: -
cdr3_aa: CATSFGVSSNEQFF
cdr3_nt: TGTGCCACCAGCTTCGGAGTTTCGTCCAATGAGCAGTTCTTC

j_call: TRBJ2-1
clone_size: -
v_call: TRBV19
d_call: -
cdr3_aa: CASSIAVYSYNEQFF
cdr3_nt: TGTGCCAGTAGTATTGCAGTGTATTCCTACAATGAGCAGTTCTTC

j_call: TRBJ2-1
clone_size: -
v_call: TRBV7-6
d_call: -
cdr3_aa: CASSLGFGGKDEDEQFF
cdr3_nt: TGTGCCAGCAGCTTAGGGTTCGGAGGGAAGGATGAGGATGAGCAGTTCTTC

j_call: TRBJ1-5
clone_size: -
v_call: TRBV9
d_call: -
cdr3_aa: CASSADDYSNQPQHF
cdr3_nt: TGTGCCAGCAGCGCAGACGACTATAGCAATCAGCCCCAGCATTTT

j_call: TRBJ2-7
clone_size: -
v_call: TRBV5-1
d_call: -
cdr3_aa: CASSLGQPGEQYF
cdr3_nt: TGCGCCAGCAGCTTAGGACAGCCGGGCGAGCAGTACTTC

j_call: TRBJ2-7
clone_size: -
v_call: TRBV29-1
d_call: -
cdr3_aa: CSAGEAYEQYF
cdr3_nt: TGCAGCGCGGGGGAGGCCTACGAGCAGTACTTC

j_call: TRBJ2-3
clone_size: once
v_call: TRBV4-1
d_call: TRBD2
cdr3_aa: CASSLEAGVQPDTQYF
cdr3_nt: TGCGCCAGCAGCCTCGAAGCGGGAGTTCAGCCAGATACGCAGTATTTT

j_call: TRBJ1-2
clone_size: -
v_call: TRBV30
d_call: TRBD1
cdr3_aa: CAWRPNPTGIGYGYTF
cdr3_nt: TGTGCCTGGAGACCCAACCCGACAGGGATCGGCTATGGCTACACCTTC

j_call: TRBJ2-1
clone_size: -
v_call: TRBV30
d_call: -
cdr3_aa: CAWIWGGTSYNEQFF
cdr3_nt: TGTGCCTGGATCTGGGGCGGGACCTCCTACAATGAGCAGTTCTTC

j_call: TRBJ2-1
clone_size: -
v_call: TRBV7-2
d_call: -
cdr3_aa: CASTSTGPWDFADNEQFF
cdr3_nt: TGTGCCAGCACATCGACCGGTCCTTGGGACTTCGCGGACAATGAGCAGTTCTTC

j_call: TRBJ1-4
clone_size: -
v_call: TRBV7-9
d_call: -
cdr3_aa: CASSFRTEYEKLFF
cdr3_nt: TGTGCCAGCAGCTTCCGGACAGAGTATGAAAAACTGTTTTTT

j_call: TRBJ2-5
clone_size: -
v_call: TRBV28
d_call: -
cdr3_aa: CASSRLMNSRGGQTQYF
cdr3_nt: TGTGCCAGCAGTCGCCTGATGAATAGCAGGGGCGGGCAGACCCAGTACTTC

j_call: TRBJ2-1
clone_size: -
v_call: TRBV29-1
d_call: -
cdr3_aa: CSVGETYNEQFF
cdr3_nt: TGCAGCGTTGGAGAAACCTACAATGAGCAGTTCTTC

j_call: TRBJ1-5
clone_size: -
v_call: TRBV6-1
d_call: -
cdr3_aa: CASIRTSFNQPQHF
cdr3_nt: TGTGCCAGCATACGAACCTCGTTCAATCAGCCCCAGCATTTT

j_call: TRBJ2-1
clone_size: -
v_call: TRBV10-1
d_call: TRBD2
cdr3_aa: CASRGSGPLGEQFF
cdr3_nt: TGCGCCAGCAGGGGTAGCGGGCCCCTGGGTGAGCAGTTCTTC

j_call: TRBJ2-5
clone_size: few
v_call: TRBV20-1
d_call: -
cdr3_aa: CSAREGETQYF
cdr3_nt: TGCAGTGCTAGAGAGGGTGAGACCCAGTACTTC

j_call: TRBJ2-5
clone_size: -
v_call: TRBV19
d_call: TRBD1
cdr3_aa: CASSHRQGRQETQYF
cdr3_nt: TGTGCCAGTAGCCATAGACAGGGGCGGCAAGAGACCCAGTACTTC

j_call: TRBJ2-7
clone_size: many
v_call: TRBV14
d_call: TRBD2
cdr3_aa: CASSPRRGGYEQYF
cdr3_nt: TGTGCCAGCAGCCCCCGACGGGGAGGGTACGAGCAGTACTTC

j_call: TRBJ2-3
clone_size: few
v_call: TRBV30
d_call: TRBD2
cdr3_aa: CAWSRLAGADTQYF
cdr3_nt: TGTGCCTGGAGTAGACTAGCGGGAGCTGATACGCAGTATTTT